This T cell receptor beta chain was documented in a study of T cell responses to AZD1222 COVID-19 vaccine. Sequenced by immunoSEQ multiplex PCR; TCRdb stores in-frame clones only, minus some. The top ten hold roughly 5.4% of the sample, which has approximately 120,000 clones, 75% to 90% seen once. The V gene's germline CDR1 is KGHSH and CDR2 LQKENI. This CDR3 contains 12 residues. V was shortened by 6 bases and J by 1 base, with 6 bases between the two germline ends. The sequence was obtained from an adult in good health. J is TRBJ2-5 and V is TRBV18, with D hard to call. Source: peripheral blood, taken on day 0 of AZD1222 vaccination. The CDR3 spells CASSPTQETQYF. CDR3 sequence (DNA): TGTGCCAGCTCTCCCACCCAAGAGACCCAGTACTTC.